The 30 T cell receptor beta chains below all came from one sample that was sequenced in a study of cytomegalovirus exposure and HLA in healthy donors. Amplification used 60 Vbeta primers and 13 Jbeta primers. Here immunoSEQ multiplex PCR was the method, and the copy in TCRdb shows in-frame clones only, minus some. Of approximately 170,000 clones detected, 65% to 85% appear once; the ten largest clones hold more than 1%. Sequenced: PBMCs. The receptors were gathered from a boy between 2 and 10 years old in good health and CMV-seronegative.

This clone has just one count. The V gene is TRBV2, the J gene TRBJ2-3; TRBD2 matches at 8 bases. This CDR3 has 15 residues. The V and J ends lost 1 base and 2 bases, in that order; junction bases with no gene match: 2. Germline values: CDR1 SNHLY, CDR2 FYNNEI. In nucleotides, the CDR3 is TGTGCCAGCAGTGAAGAGCGGGGGTCCACAGATACGCAGTATTTT. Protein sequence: CASSEERGSTDTQYF.

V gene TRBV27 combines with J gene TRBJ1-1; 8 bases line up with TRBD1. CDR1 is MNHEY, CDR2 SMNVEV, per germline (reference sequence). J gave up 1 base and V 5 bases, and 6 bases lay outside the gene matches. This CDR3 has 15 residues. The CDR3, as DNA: TGTGCCAGCAGTCCTGGGACAGGTACGAACACTGAAGCTTTCTTT. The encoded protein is CASSPGTGTNTEAFF.

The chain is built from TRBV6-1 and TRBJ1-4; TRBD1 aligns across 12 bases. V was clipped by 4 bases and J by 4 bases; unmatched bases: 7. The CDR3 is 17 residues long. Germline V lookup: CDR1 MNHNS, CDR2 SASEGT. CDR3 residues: CASSVGGQGAINEKLFF. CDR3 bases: TGTGCCAGCAGTGTAGGGGGACAGGGGGCTATTAATGAAAAACTGTTTTTT.

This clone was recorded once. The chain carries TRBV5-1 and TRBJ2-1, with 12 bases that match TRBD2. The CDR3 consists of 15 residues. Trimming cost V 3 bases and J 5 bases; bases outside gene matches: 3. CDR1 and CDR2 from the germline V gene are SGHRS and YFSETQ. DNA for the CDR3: TGCGCCAGCAGCTCGGGACTAGCGGGCGACAATGAGCAGTTCTTC. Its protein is CASSSGLAGDNEQFF.

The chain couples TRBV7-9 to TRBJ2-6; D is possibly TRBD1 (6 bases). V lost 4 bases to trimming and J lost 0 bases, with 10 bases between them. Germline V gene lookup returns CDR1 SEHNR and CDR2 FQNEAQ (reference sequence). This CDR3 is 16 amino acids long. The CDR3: CASSYGQYSGANVLTF. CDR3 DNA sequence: TGTGCCAGCAGCTACGGACAGTACTCTGGGGCCAACGTCCTGACTTTC. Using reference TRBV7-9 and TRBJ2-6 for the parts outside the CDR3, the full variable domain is DTGVSQNPRHKITKRGQNVTFRCDPISEHNRLYWYRQTLGQGPEFLTYFQNEAQLEKSRLLSDRFSAERPKGSFSTLEIQRTEQGDSAMYLCASSYGQYSGANVLTFGAGSRLTVL.

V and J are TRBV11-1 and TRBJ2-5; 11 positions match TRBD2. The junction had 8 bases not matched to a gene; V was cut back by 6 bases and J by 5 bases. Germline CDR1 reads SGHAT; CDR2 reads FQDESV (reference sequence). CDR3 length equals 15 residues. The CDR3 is CASRQLAGDEETQYF. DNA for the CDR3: TGTGCCAGCAGGCAACTAGCGGGAGACGAGGAGACCCAGTACTTC.

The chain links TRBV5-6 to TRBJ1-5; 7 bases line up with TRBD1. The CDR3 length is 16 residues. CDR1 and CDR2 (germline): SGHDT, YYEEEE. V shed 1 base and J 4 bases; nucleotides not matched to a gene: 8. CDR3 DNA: TGTGCCAGCAGCTTGACTATCTCGACAGGGAATCAGCCCCAGCATTTT. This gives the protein CASSLTISTGNQPQHF.

The CDR3 DNA is TGTGCCAGCAGCGTAGATGGGGGCAGTAGTATCTACACCTTC. This codes for CASSVDGGSSIYTF. This chain connects TRBV9 to TRBJ1-2; tentatively, D is TRBD1 (6 bases). Per the germline V gene, CDR1 is SGDLS and CDR2 is YYNGEE. Trimming removed 0 bases at V and 10 bases at J, with 16 bases between. The CDR3 sequence is 14 residues long.

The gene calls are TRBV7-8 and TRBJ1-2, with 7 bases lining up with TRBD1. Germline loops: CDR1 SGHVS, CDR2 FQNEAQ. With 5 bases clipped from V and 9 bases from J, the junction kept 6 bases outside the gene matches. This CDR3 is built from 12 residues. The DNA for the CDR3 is TGTGCCAGCAGCATGGACAGGACTCGCTACACCTTC. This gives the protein CASSMDRTRYTF.

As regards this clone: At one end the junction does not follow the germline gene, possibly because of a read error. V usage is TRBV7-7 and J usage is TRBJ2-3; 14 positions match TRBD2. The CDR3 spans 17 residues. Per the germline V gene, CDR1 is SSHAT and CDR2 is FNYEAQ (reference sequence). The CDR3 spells CASSGPGTSGSSDTQYF. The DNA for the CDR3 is TGTGCTAGCAGCGGACCCGGGACTAGCGGGAGTTCGGATACGCAGTATTTT.

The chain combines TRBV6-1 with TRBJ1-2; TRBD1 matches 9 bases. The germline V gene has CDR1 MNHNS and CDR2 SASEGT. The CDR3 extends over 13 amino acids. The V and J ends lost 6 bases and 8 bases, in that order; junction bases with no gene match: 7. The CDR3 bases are TGTGCCAGCAGGGAACAGGGGGCGGCCGGCTACACCTTC. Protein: CASREQGAAGYTF.

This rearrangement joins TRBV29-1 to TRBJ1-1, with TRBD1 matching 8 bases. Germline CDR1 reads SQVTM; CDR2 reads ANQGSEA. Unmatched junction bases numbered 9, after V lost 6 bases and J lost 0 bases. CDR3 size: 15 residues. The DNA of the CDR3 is TGCAGCGTGACCCGGACAGGGCCTCTGAACACTGAAGCTTTCTTT. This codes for CSVTRTGPLNTEAFF. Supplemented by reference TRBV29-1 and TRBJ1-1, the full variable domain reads SAVISQKPSRDICQRGTSLTIQCQVDSQVTMMFWYRQQPGQSLTLIATANQGSEATYESGFVIDKFPISRPNLTFSTLTVSNMSPEDSSIYLCSVTRTGPLNTEAFFGQGTRLTVV.

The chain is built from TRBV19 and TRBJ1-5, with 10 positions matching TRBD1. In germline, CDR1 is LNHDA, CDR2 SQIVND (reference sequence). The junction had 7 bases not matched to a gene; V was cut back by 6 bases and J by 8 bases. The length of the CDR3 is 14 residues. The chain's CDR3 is CASRDRGRREPQHF. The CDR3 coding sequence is TGTGCCAGTAGAGACAGGGGGCGTCGAGAGCCCCAGCATTTT.

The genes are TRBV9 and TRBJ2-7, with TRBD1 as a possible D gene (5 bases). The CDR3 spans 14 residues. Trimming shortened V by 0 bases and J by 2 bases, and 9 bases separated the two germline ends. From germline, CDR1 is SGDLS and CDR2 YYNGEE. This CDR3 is CASSVGRTPYEQYF. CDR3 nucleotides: TGTGCCAGCAGCGTAGGCAGGACACCCTACGAGCAGTACTTC.

The CDR3 loop is CASSQERGDTQYF. In DNA, the CDR3 is TGTGCCAGCAGCCAAGAAAGAGGAGATACGCAGTATTTT. The chain couples TRBV14 to TRBJ2-3; D gene uncertain. The CDR3 is made up of 13 amino acids. Germline-derived CDR1 and CDR2 are SGHDN and FVKESK. Between the trimmed V and J ends, which lost 0 bases and 5 bases, there was a span of 6 bases.

For the CDR3, the DNA is TGTGCCAGCAGCGACGGTACCGGGACAGGGAAAGGAAACACCATATATTTT. It codes for CASSDGTGTGKGNTIYF. The J gene is TRBJ1-3, the V gene TRBV9, with 9 bases matching TRBD1. The CDR3 totals 17 residues. The germline CDR1 and CDR2 sequences are SGDLS and YYNGEE. Trimming removed 3 bases from V and 4 bases from J; junction bases left unmatched: 11. Drawing the rest from reference TRBV9 and TRBJ1-3, the complete variable domain is DSGVTQTPKHLITATGQRVTLRCSPRSGDLSVYWYQQSLDQGLQFLIQYYNGEERAKGNILERFSAQQFPDLHSELNLSSLELGDSALYFCASSDGTGTGKGNTIYFGEGSWLTVV.

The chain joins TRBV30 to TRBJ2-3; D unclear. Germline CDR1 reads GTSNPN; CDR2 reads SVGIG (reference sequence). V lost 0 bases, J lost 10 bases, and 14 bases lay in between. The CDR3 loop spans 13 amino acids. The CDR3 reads CAWSVPRYNPQYF. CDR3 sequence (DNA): TGTGCCTGGAGTGTACCTCGGTATAATCCGCAGTATTTT.

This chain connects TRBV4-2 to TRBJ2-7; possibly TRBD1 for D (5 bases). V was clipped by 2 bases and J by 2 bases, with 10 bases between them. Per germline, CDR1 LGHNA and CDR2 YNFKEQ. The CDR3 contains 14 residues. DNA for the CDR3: TGTGCCAGCAGCCAAAAAGACAGCACCTACGAGCAGTACTTC. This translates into CASSQKDSTYEQYF.

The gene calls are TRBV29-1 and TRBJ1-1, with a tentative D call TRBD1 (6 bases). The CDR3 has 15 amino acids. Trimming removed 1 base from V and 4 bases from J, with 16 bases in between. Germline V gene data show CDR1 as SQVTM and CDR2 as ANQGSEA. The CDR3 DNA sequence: TGCAGCGTTGAAGGCGGGTCTGGGGGCGGCACTGAAGCTTTCTTT. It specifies CSVEGGSGGGTEAFF.

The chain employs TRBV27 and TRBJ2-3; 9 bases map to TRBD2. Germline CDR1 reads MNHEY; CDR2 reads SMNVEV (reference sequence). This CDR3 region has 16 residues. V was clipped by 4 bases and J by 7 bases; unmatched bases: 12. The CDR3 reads CASSSGSGGRTNTQYF. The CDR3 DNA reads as TGTGCCAGCAGTTCGGGAAGCGGGGGGAGGACTAATACGCAGTATTTT.

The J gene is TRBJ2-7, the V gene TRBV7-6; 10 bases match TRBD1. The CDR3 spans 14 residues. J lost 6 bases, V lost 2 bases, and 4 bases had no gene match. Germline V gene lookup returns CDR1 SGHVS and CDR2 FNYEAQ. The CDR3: CASSLRDRGSEQYF. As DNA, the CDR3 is TGTGCCAGCAGCTTAAGGGACAGGGGATCCGAGCAGTACTTC. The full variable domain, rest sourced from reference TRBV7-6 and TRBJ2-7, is GAGVSQSPRYKVTKRGQDVALRCDPISGHVSLYWYRQALGQGPEFLTYFNYEAQQDKSGLPNDRFSAERPEGSISTLTIQRTEQRDSAMYRCASSLRDRGSEQYFGPGTRLTVT.

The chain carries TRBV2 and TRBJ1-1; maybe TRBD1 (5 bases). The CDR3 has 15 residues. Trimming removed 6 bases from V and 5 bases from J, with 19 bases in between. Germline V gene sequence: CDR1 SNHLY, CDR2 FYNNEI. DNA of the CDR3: TGTGCCAGCAGCGGTACAGGTCGGGGGGGAACTGAAGCTTTCTTT. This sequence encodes CASSGTGRGGTEAFF.

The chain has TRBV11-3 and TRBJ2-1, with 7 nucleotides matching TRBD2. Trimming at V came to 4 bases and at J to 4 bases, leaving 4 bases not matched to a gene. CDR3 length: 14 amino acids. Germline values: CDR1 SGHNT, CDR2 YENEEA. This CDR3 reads CASSSSRGYNEQFF. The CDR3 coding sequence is TGTGCCAGCAGCTCCTCGCGGGGGTACAATGAGCAGTTCTTC.

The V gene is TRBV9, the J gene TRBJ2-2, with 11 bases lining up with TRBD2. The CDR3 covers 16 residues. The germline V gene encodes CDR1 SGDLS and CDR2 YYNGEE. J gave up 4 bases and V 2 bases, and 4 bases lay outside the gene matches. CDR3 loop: CASSVTSGGTTGELFF. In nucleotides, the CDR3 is TGTGCCAGCAGCGTCACTAGCGGGGGAACCACCGGGGAGCTGTTTTTT.

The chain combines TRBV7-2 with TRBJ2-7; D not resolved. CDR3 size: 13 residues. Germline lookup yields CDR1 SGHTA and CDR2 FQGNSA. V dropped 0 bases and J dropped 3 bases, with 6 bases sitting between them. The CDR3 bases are TGTGCCAGCAGCTTAGCGGGCCACTACGAGCAGTACTTC. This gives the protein CASSLAGHYEQYF.

The CDR3 region is CSAPQGSGYTF. CDR3 nucleotides: TGCAGTGCTCCCCAGGGTAGTGGCTACACCTTC. The rearrangement joins TRBV20-1 to TRBJ1-2; tentative D call: TRBD1 (5 bases). Germline V gene lookup returns CDR1 DFQATT and CDR2 SNEGSKA (reference sequence). The CDR3 runs 11 residues. V was clipped by 5 bases and J by 7 bases, with 11 bases between them.

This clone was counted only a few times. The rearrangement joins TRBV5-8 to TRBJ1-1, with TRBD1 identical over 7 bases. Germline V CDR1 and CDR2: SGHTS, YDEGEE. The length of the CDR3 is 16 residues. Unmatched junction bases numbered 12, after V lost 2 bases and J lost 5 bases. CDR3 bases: TGTGCCAGCAGCTTATGGGACAGTTTCATGGGGACTGAAGCTTTCTTT. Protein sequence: CASSLWDSFMGTEAFF.

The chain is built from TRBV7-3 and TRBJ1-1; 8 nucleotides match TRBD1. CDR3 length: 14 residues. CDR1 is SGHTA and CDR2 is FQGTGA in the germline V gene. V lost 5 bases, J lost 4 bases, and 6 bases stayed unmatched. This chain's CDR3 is CASSPRQGSTEAFF. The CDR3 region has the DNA TGTGCCAGCAGCCCCAGACAGGGGAGCACTGAAGCTTTCTTT.

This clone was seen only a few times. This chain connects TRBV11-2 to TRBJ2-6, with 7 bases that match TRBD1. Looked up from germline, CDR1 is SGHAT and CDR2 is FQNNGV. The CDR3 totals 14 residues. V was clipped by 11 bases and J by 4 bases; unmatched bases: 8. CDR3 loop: CAGGTGDGANVLTF. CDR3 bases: TGTGCCGGCGGCACAGGGGACGGGGCCAACGTCCTGACTTTC.

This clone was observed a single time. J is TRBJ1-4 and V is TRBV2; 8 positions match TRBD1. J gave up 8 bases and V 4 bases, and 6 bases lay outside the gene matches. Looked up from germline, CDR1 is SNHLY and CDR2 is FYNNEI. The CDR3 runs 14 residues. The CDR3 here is CASSGTGRVEKLFF. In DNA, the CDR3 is TGTGCCAGCAGTGGGACAGGGAGGGTCGAAAAACTGTTTTTT.